These 9 T cell receptor beta chains share one sample of origin, sequenced in a study of response to subunit inactivated influenza vaccine. TCRdb reprocessed the RT-PCR reads with MiXCR, giving one entry per CDR3 protein. This sample has about 830,000 distinct CDR3 sequences, with approximately 18% found just once. This specimen was PBMCs from blood, taken more than 4 days after vaccination. The receptor set was obtained from a man aged 45-65 years who received an inactivated influenza vaccine.

The J gene is TRBJ2-3, the V gene TRBV11-2, with 9 bases lining up with TRBD2. J was trimmed by 2 bases and V by 1 base; bases with no gene match: 13. The CDR3 extends over 19 amino acids. Germline V gene lookup returns CDR1 SGHAT and CDR2 FQNNGV. The CDR3, as DNA: TGTGCCAGCAGCTTAGTGTACTTGCGGGGGGGTGGTAACACAGATACGCAGTATTTT. This gives the protein CASSLVYLRGGGNTDTQYF.

V usage is TRBV11-2 and J usage is TRBJ2-3; 12 positions match TRBD2. The V gene end was trimmed by 2 bases and the J gene end by 3 bases; junction bases not matched to a gene: 9. The V gene's germline CDR1 is SGHAT and CDR2 FQNNGV. The CDR3 has 18 amino acids. The DNA for the CDR3 is TGTGCCAGCAGCTTAAGGTTGGCTAGCGGGGGGGCGACAGATACGCAGTATTTT. It yields the protein CASSLRLASGGATDTQYF.

This chain links TRBV24-1 with TRBJ2-3, with D possibly being TRBD2 (6 bases). V lost 0 bases and J 2 bases, leaving 8 bases between the germline ends. The CDR3 is 15 residues long. Germline lookup yields CDR1 KGHDR and CDR2 SFDVKD. The CDR3 coding sequence is TGTGCCACCAGTGATTTGAGGACTATCACAGATACGCAGTATTTT. It codes for CATSDLRTITDTQYF.

This clonotype was seen more than once but under ten times. The gene calls are TRBV4-2 and TRBJ2-1; D ambiguous. The V end lost 0 bases, the J end lost 0 bases, and 9 bases lay between the germline ends. The CDR3 runs to 16 residues. Germline V gene sequence: CDR1 LGHNA, CDR2 YNFKEQ. As DNA, the CDR3 is TGTGCCAGCAGCCAAGAGCACAGAAGCTCCTACAATGAGCAGTTCTTC. Its translation is CASSQEHRSSYNEQFF.

The sample holds many counts of this clonotype. Germline and junction disagree at one end, which may indicate a read error. The chain carries TRBV5-1 and TRBJ2-5; 12 nucleotides match TRBD2. Germline-derived CDR1 and CDR2 are SGHRS and YFSETQ. The CDR3 has 14 residues. In DNA form, the CDR3 reads TGTGCCAGCAGTCTAGCGGGAGGGAGAGAGACCCAGTACTTC. Its protein is CASSLAGGRETQYF.

This clonotype has ten or more counts. The CDR3 protein is CASSFPDTQYF. CDR3 nucleotide sequence: TGTGCCAGCAGCTTCCCAGATACGCAGTATTTT. The rearrangement uses TRBV5-5 and TRBJ2-3; no firm D call. V lost 2 bases and J 4 bases, leaving 2 bases between the germline ends. Germline V gives CDR1 SGHKS, CDR2 YYEKEE (reference sequence). CDR3 length: 11 amino acids.

The chain recombines TRBV6-1 with TRBJ2-3; possibly TRBD2 for D (5 bases). Germline CDR1 is MNHNS and CDR2 is SASEGT. Trimming took 6 bases from V and 2 from J, leaving 15 bases between them. The length of the CDR3 is 15 residues. CDR3 region: CASSLGVVATDTQYF. The CDR3, as DNA: TGTGCCAGCAGCCTCGGGGTTGTCGCCACAGATACGCAGTATTTT.

The gene calls are TRBV20-1 and TRBJ2-3; TRBD2 might be the D (6 bases). With 0 bases removed from V and 0 bases from J, the gap between germline ends came to 13 bases. The CDR3 spans 16 residues. In germline, CDR1 is DFQATT, CDR2 SNEGSKA (reference sequence). The CDR3 nucleotides read TGCAGTGCTAGAGATTCAGGGAGGTTTAGCACAGATACGCAGTATTTT. As protein: CSARDSGRFSTDTQYF.

The chain joins TRBV7-2 to TRBJ2-7; the match to TRBD2 covers 12 bases. The germline CDR1 and CDR2 sequences are SGHTA and FQGNSA. The CDR3 covers 14 residues. Germline trimming cut 5 bases from V and 10 bases from J; bases unmatched to any gene: 9. CDR3 in DNA: TGTGCCAGCAGCCTCCTAGCGGGGGGGCCAACTCAGTACTTC. Residues: CASSLLAGGPTQYF.